The 31 T cell receptor beta chains below all came from one sample that was sequenced in a study of blood T cell repertoires in COVID-19. TCRdb keeps only in-frame clones here, not all; method: immunoSEQ multiplex PCR. The sample shows over 200,000 clones, about 83% of them seen only once. The source material was peripheral blood. The receptors were sampled from a man aged 35 to 55 with active or convalescent COVID-19.

This clone was detected only a few times. The gene calls are TRBV7-9 and TRBJ2-5, with 11 positions matching TRBD2. The CDR3 is 16 amino acids. Trimming took 2 bases from V and 0 from J; bases not matched to a gene: 2. Germline V gene data show CDR1 as SEHNR and CDR2 as FQNEAQ (reference sequence). The CDR3 reads CASSLTGLADQETQYF. CDR3 DNA: TGTGCCAGCAGCTTAACGGGACTAGCGGACCAAGAGACCCAGTACTTC.

V and J are TRBV3-1 (or the pseudogene TRBV3-2) and TRBJ1-5, with D unclear. Trimming removed 2 bases at V and 4 bases at J, with 6 bases between. Germline loops: CDR1 LGHDT, CDR2 YNNKEL (reference sequence). This CDR3 has 13 amino acids. As DNA, the CDR3 is TGTGCCAGCAGCCAAACGACTAATCAGCCCCAGCATTTT. Amino acids: CASSQTTNQPQHF.

The chain recombines TRBV29-1 with TRBJ2-6, with a tentative D call TRBD2 (5 bases). Germline lookup yields CDR1 SQVTM and CDR2 ANQGSEA. The CDR3 loop spans 14 amino acids. The V end was cut by 6 bases, the J end by 0 bases, with 9 bases between. CDR3 bases: TGCAGCGTAGCCGGGGACTCTGGGGCCAACGTCCTGACTTTC. Its protein product is CSVAGDSGANVLTF.

This clone has a count of ten or more. The chain couples TRBV30 to TRBJ2-3, with a possible D match to TRBD1 (5 bases). V was cut by 0 bases and J by 2 bases, with 9 bases left in between. The CDR3 runs to 14 residues. The germline V gene encodes CDR1 GTSNPN and CDR2 SVGIG (reference sequence). The CDR3: CAWSVIGDTDTQYF. The CDR3 DNA reads TGTGCCTGGAGTGTTATAGGGGACACAGATACGCAGTATTTT.

The J gene is TRBJ1-2, the V gene TRBV28, with 7 bases that match TRBD1. V lost 6 bases to trimming and J lost 0 bases; unmatched junction nucleotides: 7. CDR1 is MDHEN and CDR2 is SYDVKM in the germline V gene. The length of the CDR3 is 15 residues. In DNA form, the CDR3 reads TGTGCCAGCAGCCGTCGTGACAGGGCTAACTATGGCTACACCTTC. This codes for CASSRRDRANYGYTF.

There are a few counts of this clone. V is TRBV29-1 and J is TRBJ2-7; 9 bases match TRBD1. The CDR3 runs to 12 residues. V lost 1 base, J lost 7 bases, and 2 bases stayed unmatched. From germline, CDR1 is SQVTM and CDR2 ANQGSEA. CDR3 nucleotide sequence: TGCAGCGTTGAAGTAGGGACAGGGGAGCAGTACTTC. It codes for CSVEVGTGEQYF.

The gene calls are TRBV7-2 and TRBJ1-3; D call uncertain. CDR3 length equals 15 residues. Trimming pared 1 base from V and 2 bases from J, leaving 9 bases between. Germline assignment: CDR1 SGHTA and CDR2 FQGNSA. CDR3: CASSLVAGPGNTIYF. The CDR3 coding sequence is TGTGCCAGCAGCTTAGTGGCAGGCCCTGGAAACACCATATATTTT.

The table lists this clone with a count of one. In DNA, the CDR3 is TGCGCCAGCAGCTTGGGCACTAGCGGGAGGCGAGGCACCGGGGAGCTGTTTTTT. It encodes CASSLGTSGRRGTGELFF. The chain uses TRBV5-1 and TRBJ2-2; the match to TRBD2 covers 12 bases. The J segment lost 4 bases and the V segment lost 0 bases, leaving 7 bases of the junction unmatched. From germline, CDR1 is SGHRS and CDR2 YFSETQ. This CDR3 spans 18 amino acids.

The chain recombines TRBV19 with TRBJ1-4; 7 bases agree with TRBD1. The CDR3 loop spans 14 amino acids. Per germline, CDR1 LNHDA and CDR2 SQIVND (reference sequence). The trim removed 2 bases at V and 4 bases at J, leaving 1 base unmatched. CDR3 protein: CASSINRGNEKLFF. For the CDR3, the DNA is TGTGCCAGTAGTATAAACAGGGGTAATGAAAAACTGTTTTTT.

The chain joins TRBV14 to TRBJ2-1; TRBD2 is a possible D gene (5 bases). The CDR3 covers 15 residues. V was pared by 3 bases and J by 1 base, with 10 bases between. The germline CDR1 and CDR2 sequences are SGHDN and FVKESK. The CDR3 nucleotides are TGTGCCAGCAGCCACCTCGAGGGATCCTACAATGAGCAGTTCTTC. Translated: CASSHLEGSYNEQFF.

The chain has TRBV12-3 or TRBV12-4 and TRBJ2-1, with 8 positions matching TRBD1. The trim removed 6 bases at V and 8 bases at J, leaving 6 bases unmatched. CDR3 length: 13 residues. CDR3 amino acids: CASRGQGSDEQFF. CDR3 nucleotides: TGTGCCAGCAGAGGACAGGGATCCGATGAGCAGTTCTTC.

The rearrangement joins TRBV6-5 to TRBJ1-1; no clear D gene. Germline CDR1 and CDR2: MNHEY and SVGAGI. The V gene lost 6 bases and the J gene lost 4 bases, with 12 bases spanning the gap. The CDR3 spans 13 residues. CDR3 nucleotides: TGTGCCAGCAGCTCACACAGTTCCACTGAAGCTTTCTTT. Encoded protein: CASSSHSSTEAFF.

About this clone itself: The same CDR3 can be traced to other DNA sequences in this sample. The chain combines TRBV6-5 with TRBJ1-2; 9 positions match TRBD1. The CDR3 extends over 14 amino acids. With V trimmed by 6 bases and J by 4 bases, 6 bases remained unmatched. The germline V gene encodes CDR1 MNHEY and CDR2 SVGAGI. The CDR3 DNA reads TGTGCCAGCAGCAAGGGACAGGGAGGCTATGGCTACACCTTC. It codes for CASSKGQGGYGYTF.

The gene calls are TRBV6-5 and TRBJ1-1; 8 nucleotides match TRBD1. The CDR3 loop spans 12 amino acids. Trimming cost V 5 bases and J 4 bases; bases outside gene matches: 0. The germline V gene encodes CDR1 MNHEY and CDR2 SVGAGI. This CDR3 is CASSTGGTEAFF. The CDR3 bases are TGTGCCAGCAGTACAGGGGGCACTGAAGCTTTCTTT.

J is TRBJ2-3 and V is TRBV6-5; no reliable D call. CDR1 is MNHEY, CDR2 SVGAGI, per germline. The V end was cut by 10 bases, the J end by 1 base, with 12 bases between. This CDR3 is 13 amino acids long. This CDR3 reads CATNLAGTDTQYF. DNA for the CDR3: TGTGCCACCAATCTGGCCGGCACAGATACGCAGTATTTT.

This clone was picked up one time. The chain carries TRBV19 and TRBJ2-4, with D perhaps matching TRBD2 (5 bases). The CDR3 totals 14 residues. V lost 7 bases and J 0 bases, leaving 10 bases between the germline ends. Germline V gene sequence: CDR1 LNHDA, CDR2 SQIVND (reference sequence). CDR3 bases: TGTGCCAGTAAGGTGAGGGAAGCCAAAAACATTCAGTACTTC. Translated, it gives CASKVREAKNIQYF.

J is TRBJ2-1 and V is TRBV19, with D tentatively TRBD1 (6 bases). There are 15 residues in the CDR3. Trimming took 3 bases from V and 2 from J, leaving 11 bases between them. Germline CDR1 and CDR2: LNHDA and SQIVND (reference sequence). The chain's CDR3 is CASSIQGTPYNEQFF. DNA for the CDR3: TGTGCCAGTAGTATTCAGGGGACACCCTACAATGAGCAGTTCTTC.

This clone was seen once. The V call is TRBV4-3, the J call TRBJ2-3; 8 bases fit TRBD2. J lost 2 bases, V lost 1 base, and 5 bases had no gene match. The CDR3 extends over 16 amino acids. CDR1 is LGHNA, CDR2 YSLEER, per germline. In DNA, the CDR3 is TGCGCCAGCAGCCAAGGAAGCGGGGGCCTCACAGATACGCAGTATTTT. It translates to CASSQGSGGLTDTQYF.

This clone appeared once. The chain combines TRBV7-9 with TRBJ1-1; 9 bases map to TRBD1. The V gene's germline CDR1 is SEHNR and CDR2 FQNEAQ (reference sequence). The ends lost 3 bases at V and 1 base at J; junction bases unmatched: 6. The CDR3 sequence is 16 residues long. The CDR3 loop is CASSFPVGQGNTEAFF. The DNA of the CDR3 is TGTGCCAGCAGCTTTCCGGTGGGACAGGGGAACACTGAAGCTTTCTTT. Looking up the rest from reference TRBV7-9 and TRBJ1-1 gives the full variable domain: DTGVSQNPRHKITKRGQNVTFRCDPISEHNRLYWYRQTLGQGPEFLTYFQNEAQLEKSRLLSDRFSAERPKGSFSTLEIQRTEQGDSAMYLCASSFPVGQGNTEAFFGQGTRLTVV.

The chain carries TRBV19 and TRBJ1-4; 11 positions match TRBD1. Per germline, CDR1 LNHDA and CDR2 SQIVND (reference sequence). J lost 7 bases, V lost 2 bases, and 9 bases had no gene match. The CDR3 covers 17 residues. The DNA of the CDR3 is TGTGCCAGTAGTATACTCCGGGACAGGGGGAAGGGTGAAAAACTGTTTTTT. As protein: CASSILRDRGKGEKLFF.

In this sample, this clone turned up once. V and J are TRBV29-1 and TRBJ2-1; TRBD2 matches 9 bases. V gave up 4 bases and J gave up 8 bases; unmatched junction bases: 12. The CDR3 spans 15 residues. From germline, CDR1 is SQVTM and CDR2 ANQGSEA. CDR3 protein: CSVGGSGGILHEQFF. CDR3 coding DNA: TGCAGCGTTGGCGGGAGCGGGGGGATTCTGCATGAGCAGTTCTTC.

The chain carries TRBV6-2 or TRBV6-3 and TRBJ2-3; TRBD1 is a possible D gene (6 bases). The CDR3 runs to 15 residues. V shed 4 bases and J shed 0 bases, with 11 bases lying between them. Germline V gene data show CDR1 as MNHEY and CDR2 as SVGEGT. The CDR3 region is CASSLTGLSTDTQYF. Written as DNA, the CDR3 is TGTGCCAGCAGTTTAACAGGGTTAAGCACAGATACGCAGTATTTT.

V gene TRBV6-2 or TRBV6-3 combines with J gene TRBJ2-7; possible D gene TRBD2, 5 bases. V dropped 5 bases and J dropped 9 bases, with 14 bases sitting between them. From germline, CDR1 is MNHEY and CDR2 SVGEGT. CDR3 length: 12 residues. The DNA of the CDR3 is TGTGCCAGCAGTCAAGACGGGATCGGGCAGTACTTC. It is translated as CASSQDGIGQYF.

This chain links TRBV28 with TRBJ1-3, with 7 bases fitting TRBD1. There are 17 residues in the CDR3. CDR1 and CDR2 (germline): MDHEN, SYDVKM. The V and J ends lost 3 bases and 0 bases, in that order; junction bases with no gene match: 8. CDR3 residues: CASSLSGTASSGNTIYF. CDR3 bases: TGTGCCAGCAGTTTGTCTGGGACAGCTAGCTCTGGAAACACCATATATTTT.

The CDR3 region has the DNA TGTGCCAGCAGCAAAGAGGCAGGATCGAACACCATATATTTT. As protein: CASSKEAGSNTIYF. The chain joins TRBV7-9 to TRBJ1-3, with D uncertain. V shed 5 bases and J shed 7 bases, with 15 bases lying between them. Germline V gene data show CDR1 as SEHNR and CDR2 as FQNEAQ (reference sequence). The CDR3 covers 14 residues.

This chain uses TRBV29-1 with TRBJ2-1; 14 positions agree with TRBD2. Unmatched junction bases numbered 8, after V lost 4 bases and J lost 0 bases. Germline V gene data show CDR1 as SQVTM and CDR2 as ANQGSEA. The CDR3 is 18 amino acids. CDR3 coding DNA: TGCAGCGTTGCTGCAGGACTAGCGGGGGGCGCCTCCTACAATGAGCAGTTCTTC. Translated, it gives CSVAAGLAGGASYNEQFF.

In nucleotides, the CDR3 is TGTGCCAGCAGCTTAGCCTTATACACTGAAGCTTTCTTT. It specifies CASSLALYTEAFF. The rearrangement links TRBV7-8 to TRBJ1-1; D unresolved. With 0 bases removed from V and 3 bases from J, the gap between germline ends came to 5 bases. The CDR3 loop spans 13 amino acids. Germline values: CDR1 SGHVS, CDR2 FQNEAQ. Combining the CDR3 with reference TRBV7-8 and TRBJ1-1 gives the whole variable domain GAGVSQSPRYKVAKRGQDVALRCDPISGHVSLFWYQQALGQGPEFLTYFQNEAQLDKSGLPSDRFFAERPEGSVSTLKIQRTQQEDSAVYLCASSLALYTEAFFGQGTRLTVV.

The chain is built from TRBV7-8 and TRBJ2-3; possible D gene TRBD1, 5 bases. V shed 0 bases and J shed 2 bases, with 6 bases lying between them. Germline CDR1 SGHVS, CDR2 FQNEAQ. The CDR3 extends over 14 amino acids. The DNA for the CDR3 is TGTGCCAGCAGCTTAGCAGGACACACAGATACGCAGTATTTT. Translating it yields CASSLAGHTDTQYF.

This clone was recorded once. The V and J genes are TRBV6-5 and TRBJ1-2; a possible D gene is TRBD1 (5 bases). Germline V gene sequence: CDR1 MNHEY, CDR2 SVGAGI. The CDR3 has 13 residues. Between the trimmed V and J ends, which lost 8 bases and 6 bases, there was a span of 16 bases. CDR3 DNA sequence: TGTGCCAGCGTAACGTGGGGCTACGATGGCTACACCTTC. It yields the protein CASVTWGYDGYTF.

The chain couples TRBV3-1 (or the pseudogene TRBV3-2) to TRBJ1-1, with a weak D call TRBD1 (6 bases). The V end lost 4 bases, the J end lost 1 base, and 10 bases lay between the germline ends. The CDR3 runs 14 residues. CDR1 is LGHDT and CDR2 is YNNKEL in the germline V gene (reference sequence). The CDR3 is CASSRLGGNTEAFF. The CDR3 DNA reads as TGTGCCAGCAGCCGCCTAGGGGGGAACACTGAAGCTTTCTTT.

V usage is TRBV7-9 and J usage is TRBJ1-1; D gene ambiguous. The germline V gene encodes CDR1 SEHNR and CDR2 FQNEAQ (reference sequence). V was trimmed by 2 bases and J by 2 bases, leaving 9 bases between them. CDR3 length: 14 residues. CDR3 DNA sequence: TGTGCCAGCAGCTTAAGCGACGGAAACACTGAAGCTTTCTTT. Protein: CASSLSDGNTEAFF.